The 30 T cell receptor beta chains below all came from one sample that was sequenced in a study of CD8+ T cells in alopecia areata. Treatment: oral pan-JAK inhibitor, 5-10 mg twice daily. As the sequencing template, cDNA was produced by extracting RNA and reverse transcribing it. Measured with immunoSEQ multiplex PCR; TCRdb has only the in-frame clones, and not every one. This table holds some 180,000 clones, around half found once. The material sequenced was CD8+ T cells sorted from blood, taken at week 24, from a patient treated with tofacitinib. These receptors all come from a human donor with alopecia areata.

Written as DNA, the CDR3 is TGTGCCAGCAGCTTATTGGCGGGCGGCACAGATACGCAGTATTTT. Protein product: CASSLLAGGTDTQYF. The gene calls are TRBV7-2 and TRBJ2-3; D possibly corresponds to TRBD2 (5 bases). Trimming took 2 bases from V and 1 from J, leaving 10 bases between them. The CDR3 length is 15 residues. CDR1 and CDR2 (germline): SGHTA, FQGNSA.

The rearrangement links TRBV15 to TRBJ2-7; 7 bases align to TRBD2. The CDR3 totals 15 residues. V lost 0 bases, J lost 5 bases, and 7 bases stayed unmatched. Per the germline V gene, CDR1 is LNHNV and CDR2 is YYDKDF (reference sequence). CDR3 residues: CATSRDKTGGDEQYF. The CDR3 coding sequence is TGTGCCACCAGCAGAGATAAGACGGGAGGCGACGAGCAGTACTTC.

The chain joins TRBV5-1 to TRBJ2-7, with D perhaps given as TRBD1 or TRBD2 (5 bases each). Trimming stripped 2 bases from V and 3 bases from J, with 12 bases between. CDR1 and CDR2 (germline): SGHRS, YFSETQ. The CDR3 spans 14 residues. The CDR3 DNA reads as TGCGCCAGCAGCTTTGAGGGGTCGGTCTACGAGCAGTACTTC. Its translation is CASSFEGSVYEQYF.

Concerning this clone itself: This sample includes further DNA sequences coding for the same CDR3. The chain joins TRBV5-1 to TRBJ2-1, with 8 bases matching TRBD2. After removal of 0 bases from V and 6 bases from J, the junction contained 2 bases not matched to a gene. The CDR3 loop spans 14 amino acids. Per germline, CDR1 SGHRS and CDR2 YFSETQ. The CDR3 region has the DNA TGCGCCAGCAGCTTGGCGGGGGGGCGCAATGAGCAGTTCTTC. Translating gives CASSLAGGRNEQFF. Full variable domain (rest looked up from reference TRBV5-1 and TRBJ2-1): KAGVTQTPRYLIKTRGQQVTLSCSPISGHRSVSWYQQTPGQGLQFLFEYFSETQRNKGNFPGRFSGRQFSNSRSEMNVSTLELGDSALYLCASSLAGGRNEQFFGPGTRLTVL.

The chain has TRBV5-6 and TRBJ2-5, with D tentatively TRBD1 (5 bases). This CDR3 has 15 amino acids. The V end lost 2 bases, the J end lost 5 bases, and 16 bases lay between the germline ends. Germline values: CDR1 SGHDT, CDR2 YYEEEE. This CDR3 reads CASSFAQGSLETQYF. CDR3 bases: TGTGCCAGCAGCTTTGCCCAGGGTAGTCTGGAGACCCAGTACTTC.

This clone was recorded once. Written as DNA, the CDR3 is TGTGCCAGCAGCTTCGGGACAGGGGGGAACACTGAAGCTTTCTTT. Translated, it gives CASSFGTGGNTEAFF. The chain carries TRBV7-6 and TRBJ1-1; 11 bases agree with TRBD1. Losses at the gene ends were 3 bases for V and 1 base for J; bases not matched to a gene: 1. The germline V gene encodes CDR1 SGHVS and CDR2 FNYEAQ. The CDR3 extends over 15 amino acids.

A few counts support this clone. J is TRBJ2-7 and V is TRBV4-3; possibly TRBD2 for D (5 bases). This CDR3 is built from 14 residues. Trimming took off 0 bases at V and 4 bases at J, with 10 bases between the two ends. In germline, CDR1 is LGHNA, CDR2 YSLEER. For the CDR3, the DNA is TGCGCCAGCAGCCAAGATGGTCGGGGATACGAGCAGTACTTC. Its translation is CASSQDGRGYEQYF.

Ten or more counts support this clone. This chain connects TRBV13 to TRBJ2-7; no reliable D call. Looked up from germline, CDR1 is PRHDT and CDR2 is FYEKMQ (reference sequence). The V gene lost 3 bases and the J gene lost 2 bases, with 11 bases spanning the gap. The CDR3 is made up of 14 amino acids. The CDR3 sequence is CASSLSGLTYEQYF. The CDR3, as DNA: TGTGCCAGCAGCTTGTCCGGGTTAACCTACGAGCAGTACTTC.

In DNA form, the CDR3 reads TGCAGCGTTATTTGGACAGGGGCTAGCAGCAATCAGCCCCAGCATTTT. This sequence encodes CSVIWTGASSNQPQHF. The chain employs TRBV29-1 and TRBJ1-5; 9 positions agree with TRBD1. The germline V gene has CDR1 SQVTM and CDR2 ANQGSEA. This CDR3 contains 16 residues. Trimming cost V 5 bases and J 1 base; bases outside gene matches: 9. Combining the CDR3 with reference TRBV29-1 and TRBJ1-5 gives the whole variable domain SAVISQKPSRDICQRGTSLTIQCQVDSQVTMMFWYRQQPGQSLTLIATANQGSEATYESGFVIDKFPISRPNLTFSTLTVSNMSPEDSSIYLCSVIWTGASSNQPQHFGDGTRLSIL.

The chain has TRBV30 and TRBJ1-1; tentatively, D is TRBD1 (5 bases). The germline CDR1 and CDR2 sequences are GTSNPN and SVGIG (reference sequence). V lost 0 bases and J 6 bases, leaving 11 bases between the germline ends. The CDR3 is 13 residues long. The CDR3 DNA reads TGTGCCTGGAGTGTACATGGGGGATCTGAAGCTTTCTTT. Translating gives CAWSVHGGSEAFF.

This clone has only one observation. Here the CDR3 reads CASSPLSPGTPTEAFF. The CDR3 DNA sequence: TGTGCCAGCAGCCCCTTAAGTCCAGGAACGCCAACTGAAGCTTTCTTT. V is TRBV7-9 and J is TRBJ1-1; unclear D gene. The CDR3 runs 16 residues. Trimming left V 5 bases short and J 5 bases short, with 21 bases between. Looked up from germline, CDR1 is SEHNR and CDR2 is FQNEAQ (reference sequence). The variable domain in full, with the rest retrieved from reference TRBV7-9 and TRBJ1-1, is DTGVSQNPRHKITKRGQNVTFRCDPISEHNRLYWYRQTLGQGPEFLTYFQNEAQLEKSRLLSDRFSAERPKGSFSTLEIQRTEQGDSAMYLCASSPLSPGTPTEAFFGQGTRLTVV.

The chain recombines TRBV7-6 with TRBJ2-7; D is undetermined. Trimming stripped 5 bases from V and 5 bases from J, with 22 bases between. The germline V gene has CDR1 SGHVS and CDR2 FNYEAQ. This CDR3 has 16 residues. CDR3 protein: CASSAQALGVLHEQYF. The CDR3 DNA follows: TGTGCCAGCAGCGCCCAGGCTCTCGGAGTACTTCACGAGCAGTACTTC.

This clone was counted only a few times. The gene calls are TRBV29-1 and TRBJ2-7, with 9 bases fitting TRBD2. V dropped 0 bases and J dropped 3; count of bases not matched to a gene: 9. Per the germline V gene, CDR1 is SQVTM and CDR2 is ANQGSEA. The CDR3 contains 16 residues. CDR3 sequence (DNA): TGCAGCGTTGAAGAGGGGCATAGCGGGGGCCGCTACGAGCAGTACTTC. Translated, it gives CSVEEGHSGGRYEQYF.

CDR3 loop: CASRNKTGFPSCEQYF. For the CDR3, the DNA is TGTGCCAGCAGGAACAAGACAGGGTTCCCTTCTTGCGAGCAGTACTTC. This chain links TRBV6-4 with TRBJ2-7, with TRBD1 matching 7 bases. Germline loops: CDR1 MRHNA, CDR2 SNTAGT. V lost 6 bases, J lost 6 bases, and 17 bases stayed unmatched. This CDR3 has 16 residues.

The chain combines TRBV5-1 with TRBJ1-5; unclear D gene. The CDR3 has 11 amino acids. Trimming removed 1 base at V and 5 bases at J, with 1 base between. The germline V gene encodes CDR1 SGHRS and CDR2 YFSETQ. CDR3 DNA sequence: TGCGCCAGCAGCTTGTATCAGCCCCAGCATTTT. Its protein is CASSLYQPQHF.

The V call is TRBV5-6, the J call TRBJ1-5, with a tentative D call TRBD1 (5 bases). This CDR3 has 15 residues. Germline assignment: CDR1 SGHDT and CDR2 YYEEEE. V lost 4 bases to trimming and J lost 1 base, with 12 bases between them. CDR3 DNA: TGTGCCAGCAGCCAATACAGGTTCAGCAATCAGCCCCAGCATTTT. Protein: CASSQYRFSNQPQHF.

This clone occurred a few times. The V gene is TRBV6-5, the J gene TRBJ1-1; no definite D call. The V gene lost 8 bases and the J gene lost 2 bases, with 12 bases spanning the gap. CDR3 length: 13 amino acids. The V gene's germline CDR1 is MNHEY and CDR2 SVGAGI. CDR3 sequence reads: CASYNLGNTEAFF. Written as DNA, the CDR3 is TGTGCCAGCTACAACCTCGGAAACACTGAAGCTTTCTTT.

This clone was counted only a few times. This chain's CDR3 is CASSLLETHLHNEQFF. CDR3 DNA sequence: TGCGCCAGCAGCCTGCTTGAGACCCATCTCCACAATGAGCAGTTCTTC. The chain combines TRBV5-1 with TRBJ2-1; D not certain. From germline, CDR1 is SGHRS and CDR2 YFSETQ. The CDR3 consists of 16 residues. Trimming cost V 4 bases and J 5 bases, with 19 bases left between them.

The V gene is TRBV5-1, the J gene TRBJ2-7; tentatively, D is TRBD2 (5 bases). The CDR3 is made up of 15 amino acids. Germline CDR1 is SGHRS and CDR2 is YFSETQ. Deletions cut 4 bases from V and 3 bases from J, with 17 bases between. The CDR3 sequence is CASSPEGQLFYEQYF. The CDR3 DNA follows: TGCGCCAGCAGCCCCGAGGGCCAGTTATTCTACGAGCAGTACTTC.

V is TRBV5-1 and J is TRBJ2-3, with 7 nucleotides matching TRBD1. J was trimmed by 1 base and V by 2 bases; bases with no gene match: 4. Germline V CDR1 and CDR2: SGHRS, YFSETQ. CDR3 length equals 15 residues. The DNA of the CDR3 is TGCGCCAGCAGCTTACCCCAGGGGGGCACAGATACGCAGTATTTT. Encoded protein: CASSLPQGGTDTQYF.

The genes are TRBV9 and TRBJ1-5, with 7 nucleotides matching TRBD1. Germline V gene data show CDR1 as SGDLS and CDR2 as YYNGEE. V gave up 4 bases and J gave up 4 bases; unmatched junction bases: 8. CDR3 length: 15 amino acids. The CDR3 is CASSLTGTDNQPQHF. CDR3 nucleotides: TGTGCCAGCAGCCTAACCGGGACAGATAATCAGCCCCAGCATTTT.

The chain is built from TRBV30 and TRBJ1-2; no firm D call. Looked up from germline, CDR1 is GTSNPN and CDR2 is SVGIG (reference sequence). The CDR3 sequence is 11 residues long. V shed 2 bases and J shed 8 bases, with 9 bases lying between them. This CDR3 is CAWSFMVGYTF. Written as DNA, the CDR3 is TGTGCCTGGAGTTTCATGGTCGGCTACACCTTC.

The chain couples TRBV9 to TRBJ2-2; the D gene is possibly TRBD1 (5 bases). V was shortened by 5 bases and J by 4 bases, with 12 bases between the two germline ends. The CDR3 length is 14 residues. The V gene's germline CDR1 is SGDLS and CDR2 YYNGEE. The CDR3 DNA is TGTGCCAGCAGAACCAGGGTCGGCACCGGGGAGCTGTTTTTT. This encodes CASRTRVGTGELFF.

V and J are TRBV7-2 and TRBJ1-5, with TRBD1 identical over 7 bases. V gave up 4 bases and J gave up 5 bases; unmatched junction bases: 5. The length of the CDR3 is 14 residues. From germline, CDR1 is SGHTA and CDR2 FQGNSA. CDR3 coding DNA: TGTGCCAGCAGCTACCCAGGGGGACATCAGCCCCAGCATTTT. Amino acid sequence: CASSYPGGHQPQHF.

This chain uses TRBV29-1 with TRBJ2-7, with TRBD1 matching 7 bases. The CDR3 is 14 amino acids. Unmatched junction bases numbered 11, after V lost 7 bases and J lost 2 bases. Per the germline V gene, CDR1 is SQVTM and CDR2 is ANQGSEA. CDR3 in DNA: TGCAGCGCCGAAGGGGACAGTGACACCTACGAGCAGTACTTC. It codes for CSAEGDSDTYEQYF.

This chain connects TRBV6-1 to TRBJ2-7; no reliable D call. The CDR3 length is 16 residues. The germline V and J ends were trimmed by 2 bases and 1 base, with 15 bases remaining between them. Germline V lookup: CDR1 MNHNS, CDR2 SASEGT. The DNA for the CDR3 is TGTGCCAGCAGTGAATATCAGAAGCCCCAATCCTACGAGCAGTACTTC. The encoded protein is CASSEYQKPQSYEQYF.

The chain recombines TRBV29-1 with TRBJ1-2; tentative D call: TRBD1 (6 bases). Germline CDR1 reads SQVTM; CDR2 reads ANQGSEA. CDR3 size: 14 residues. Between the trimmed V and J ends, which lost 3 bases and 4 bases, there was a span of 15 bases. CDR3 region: CSVEGGHQPYGYTF. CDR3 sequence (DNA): TGCAGCGTTGAGGGGGGACACCAACCCTATGGCTACACCTTC.

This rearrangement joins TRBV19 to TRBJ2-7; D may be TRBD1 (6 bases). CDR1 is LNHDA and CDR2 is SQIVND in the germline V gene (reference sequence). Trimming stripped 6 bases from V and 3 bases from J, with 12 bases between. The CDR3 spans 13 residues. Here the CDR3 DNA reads TGTGCCAGTAGCGACAGGTTCCACTACGAGCAGTACTTC. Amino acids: CASSDRFHYEQYF.

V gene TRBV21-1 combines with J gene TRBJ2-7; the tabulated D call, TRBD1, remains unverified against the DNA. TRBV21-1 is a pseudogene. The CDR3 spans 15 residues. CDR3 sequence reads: CASSSHGTEDYEQYF. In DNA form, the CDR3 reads TGTGCCAGCAGCAGCCACGGGACAGAAGATTACGAGCAGTACTTC.

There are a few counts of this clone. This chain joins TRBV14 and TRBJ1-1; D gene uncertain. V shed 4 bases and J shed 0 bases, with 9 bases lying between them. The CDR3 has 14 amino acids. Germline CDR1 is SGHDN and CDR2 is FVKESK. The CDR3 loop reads CASSPFGLNTEAFF. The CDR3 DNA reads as TGTGCCAGCAGCCCCTTCGGACTGAACACTGAAGCTTTCTTT.